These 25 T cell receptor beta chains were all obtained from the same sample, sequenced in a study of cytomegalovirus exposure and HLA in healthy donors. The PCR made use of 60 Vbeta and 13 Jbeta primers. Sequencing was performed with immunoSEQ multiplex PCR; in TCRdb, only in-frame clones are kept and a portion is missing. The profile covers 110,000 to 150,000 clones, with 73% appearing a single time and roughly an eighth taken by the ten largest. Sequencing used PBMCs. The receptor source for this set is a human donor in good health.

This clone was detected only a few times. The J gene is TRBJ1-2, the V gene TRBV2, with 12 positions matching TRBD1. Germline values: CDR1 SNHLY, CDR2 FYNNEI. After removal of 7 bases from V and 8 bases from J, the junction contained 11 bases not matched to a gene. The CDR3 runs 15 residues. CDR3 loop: CASKPPGQGAGGYTF. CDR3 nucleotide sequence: TGTGCCAGCAAACCGCCGGGACAGGGGGCGGGAGGCTACACCTTC.

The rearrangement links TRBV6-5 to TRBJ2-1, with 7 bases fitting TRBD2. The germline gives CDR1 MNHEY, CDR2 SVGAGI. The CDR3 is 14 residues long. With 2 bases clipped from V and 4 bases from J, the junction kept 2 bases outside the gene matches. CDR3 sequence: CASSYGGGYNEQFF. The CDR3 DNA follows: TGTGCCAGCAGTTACGGGGGGGGGTACAATGAGCAGTTCTTC.

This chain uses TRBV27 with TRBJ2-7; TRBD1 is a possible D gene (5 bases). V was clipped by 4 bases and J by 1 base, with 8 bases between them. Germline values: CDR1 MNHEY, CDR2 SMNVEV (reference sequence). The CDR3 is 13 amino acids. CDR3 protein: CASSWQGSYEQYF. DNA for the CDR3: TGTGCCAGCAGTTGGCAGGGATCCTACGAGCAGTACTTC.

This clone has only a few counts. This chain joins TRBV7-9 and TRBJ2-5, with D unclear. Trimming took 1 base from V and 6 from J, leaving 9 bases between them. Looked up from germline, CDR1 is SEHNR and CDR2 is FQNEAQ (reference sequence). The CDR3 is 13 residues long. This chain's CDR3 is CASSLGQVKTQYF. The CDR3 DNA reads TGTGCCAGCAGCTTAGGGCAGGTGAAGACCCAGTACTTC.

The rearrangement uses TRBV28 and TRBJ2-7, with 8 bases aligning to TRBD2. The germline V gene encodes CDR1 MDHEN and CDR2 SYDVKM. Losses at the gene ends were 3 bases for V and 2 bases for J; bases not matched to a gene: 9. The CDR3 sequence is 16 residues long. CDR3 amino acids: CASSFSSGGPPYEQYF. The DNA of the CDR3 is TGTGCCAGCAGTTTTTCGAGCGGGGGTCCCCCCTACGAGCAGTACTTC.

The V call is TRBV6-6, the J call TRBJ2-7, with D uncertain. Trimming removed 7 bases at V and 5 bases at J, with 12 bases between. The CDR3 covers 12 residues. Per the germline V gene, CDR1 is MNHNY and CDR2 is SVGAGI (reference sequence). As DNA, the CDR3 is TGTGCCAGCAAAACCGGAGTAAACGAGCAGTACTTC. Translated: CASKTGVNEQYF.

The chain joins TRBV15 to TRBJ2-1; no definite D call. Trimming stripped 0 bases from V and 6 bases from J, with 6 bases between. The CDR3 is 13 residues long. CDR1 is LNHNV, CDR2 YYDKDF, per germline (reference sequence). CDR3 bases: TGTGCCACCAGCAGAGAACTCCTCAATGAGCAGTTCTTC. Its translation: CATSRELLNEQFF.

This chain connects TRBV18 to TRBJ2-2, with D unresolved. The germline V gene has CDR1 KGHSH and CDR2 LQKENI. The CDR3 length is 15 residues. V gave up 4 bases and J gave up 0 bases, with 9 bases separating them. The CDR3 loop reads CASSRAYANTGELFF. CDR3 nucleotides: TGTGCCAGCTCACGGGCGTACGCGAACACCGGGGAGCTGTTTTTT.

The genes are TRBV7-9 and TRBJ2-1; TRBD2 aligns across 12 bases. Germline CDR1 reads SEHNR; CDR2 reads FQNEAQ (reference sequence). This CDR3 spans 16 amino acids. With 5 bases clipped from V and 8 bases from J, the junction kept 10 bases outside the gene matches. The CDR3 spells CASSVRTSGVLHEQFF. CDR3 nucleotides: TGTGCCAGCAGCGTGAGGACTAGCGGGGTTTTACATGAGCAGTTCTTC.

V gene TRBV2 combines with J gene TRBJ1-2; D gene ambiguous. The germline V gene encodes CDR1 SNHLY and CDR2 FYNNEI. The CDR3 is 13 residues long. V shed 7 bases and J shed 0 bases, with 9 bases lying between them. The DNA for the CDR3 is TGTGCCAGCAAGTGGGAGACTAACTATGGCTACACCTTC. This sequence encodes CASKWETNYGYTF.

The CDR3 DNA reads as TGTGCCAGCAGCTACCCACCCGGGGGCGAGCAGTACTTC. It codes for CASSYPPGGEQYF. This chain joins TRBV5-6 and TRBJ2-7; maybe TRBD2 (6 bases). CDR1 and CDR2 from the germline V gene are SGHDT and YYEEEE. V shed 3 bases and J shed 6 bases, with 13 bases lying between them. This CDR3 has 13 residues.

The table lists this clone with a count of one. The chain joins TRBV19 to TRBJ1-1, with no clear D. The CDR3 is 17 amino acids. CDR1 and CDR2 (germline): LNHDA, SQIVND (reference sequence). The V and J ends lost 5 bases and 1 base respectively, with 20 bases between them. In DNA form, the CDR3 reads TGTGCCAGTAGTCCCTGGGCCCGATCTATAGGGAACACTGAAGCTTTCTTT. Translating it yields CASSPWARSIGNTEAFF.

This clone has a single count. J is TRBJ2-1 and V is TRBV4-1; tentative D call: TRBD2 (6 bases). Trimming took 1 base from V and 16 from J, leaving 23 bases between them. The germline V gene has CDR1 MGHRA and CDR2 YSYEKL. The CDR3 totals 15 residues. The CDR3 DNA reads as TGCGCCAGCAGCCAAGTGTCCACCCTGGGCGGGGCTGTCTTCTTC. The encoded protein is CASSQVSTLGGAVFF.

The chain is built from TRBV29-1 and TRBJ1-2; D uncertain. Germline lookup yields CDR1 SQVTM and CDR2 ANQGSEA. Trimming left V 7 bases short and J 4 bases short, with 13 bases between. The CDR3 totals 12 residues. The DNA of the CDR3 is TGCAGCGCAGACATTTCCTCCTATGGCTACACCTTC. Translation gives CSADISSYGYTF.

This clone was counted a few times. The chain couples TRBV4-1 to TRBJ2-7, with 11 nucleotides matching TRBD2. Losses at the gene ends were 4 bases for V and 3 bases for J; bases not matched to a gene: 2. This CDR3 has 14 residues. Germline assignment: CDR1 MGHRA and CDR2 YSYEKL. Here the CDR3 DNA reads TGCGCCAGCAGCCTGACTAGCGGGGACTACGAGCAGTACTTC. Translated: CASSLTSGDYEQYF.

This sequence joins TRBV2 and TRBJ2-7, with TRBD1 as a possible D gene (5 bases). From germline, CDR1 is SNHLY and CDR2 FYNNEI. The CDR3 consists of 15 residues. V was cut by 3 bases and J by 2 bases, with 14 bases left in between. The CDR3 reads CASSEGPGPPYEQYF. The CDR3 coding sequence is TGTGCCAGCAGTGAGGGGCCGGGCCCCCCCTACGAGCAGTACTTC.

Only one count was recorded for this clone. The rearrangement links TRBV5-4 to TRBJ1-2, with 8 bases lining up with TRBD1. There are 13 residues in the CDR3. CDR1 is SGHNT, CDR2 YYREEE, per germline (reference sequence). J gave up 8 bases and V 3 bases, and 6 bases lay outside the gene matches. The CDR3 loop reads CASSWGTGSGYTF. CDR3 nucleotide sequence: TGTGCCAGCAGCTGGGGGACAGGATCGGGCTACACCTTC.

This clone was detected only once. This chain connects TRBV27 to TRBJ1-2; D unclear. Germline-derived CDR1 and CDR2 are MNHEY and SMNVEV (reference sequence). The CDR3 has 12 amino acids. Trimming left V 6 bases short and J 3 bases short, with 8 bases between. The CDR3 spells CASRGAYYGYTF. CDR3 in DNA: TGTGCCAGCAGGGGAGCATACTATGGCTACACCTTC.

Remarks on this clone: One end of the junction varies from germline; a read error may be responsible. In nucleotides, the CDR3 is TGTGCCAGCAGCCTAGCGGGGGGTATCCCTAGCACAGATACGCAGTATTTT. It yields the protein CASSLAGGIPSTDTQYF. The rearrangement joins TRBV7-8 to TRBJ2-3; 11 positions match TRBD2. Germline values: CDR1 SGHVS, CDR2 FQNEAQ. The CDR3 length is 17 residues.

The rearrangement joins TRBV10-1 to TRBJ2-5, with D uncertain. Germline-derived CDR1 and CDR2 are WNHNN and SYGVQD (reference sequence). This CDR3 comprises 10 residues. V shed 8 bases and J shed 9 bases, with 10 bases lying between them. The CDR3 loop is CASPPCAQYF. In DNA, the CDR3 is TGCGCCAGCCCCCCCTGCGCCCAGTACTTC.

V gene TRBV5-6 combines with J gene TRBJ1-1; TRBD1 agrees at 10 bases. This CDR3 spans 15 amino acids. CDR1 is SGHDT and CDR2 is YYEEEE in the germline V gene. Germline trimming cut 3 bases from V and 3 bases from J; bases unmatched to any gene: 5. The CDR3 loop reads CASSWGQGLDTEAFF. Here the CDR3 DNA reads TGTGCCAGCAGCTGGGGACAGGGGCTCGACACTGAAGCTTTCTTT. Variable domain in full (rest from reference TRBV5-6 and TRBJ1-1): DAGVTQSPTHLIKTRGQQVTLRCSPKSGHDTVSWYQQALGQGPQFIFQYYEEEERQRGNFPDRFSGHQFPNYSSELNVNALLLGDSALYLCASSWGQGLDTEAFFGQGTRLTVV.

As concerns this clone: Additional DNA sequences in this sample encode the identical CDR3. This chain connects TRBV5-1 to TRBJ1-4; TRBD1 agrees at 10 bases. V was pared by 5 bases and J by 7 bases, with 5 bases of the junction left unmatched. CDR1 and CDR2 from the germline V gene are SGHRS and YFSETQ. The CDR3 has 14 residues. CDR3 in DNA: TGCGCCAGCAGTTCAGGACAGGGGGGTGAAAAACTGTTTTTT. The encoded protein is CASSSGQGGEKLFF. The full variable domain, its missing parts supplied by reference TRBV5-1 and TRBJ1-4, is KAGVTQTPRYLIKTRGQQVTLSCSPISGHRSVSWYQQTPGQGLQFLFEYFSETQRNKGNFPGRFSGRQFSNSRSEMNVSTLELGDSALYLCASSSGQGGEKLFFGSGTQLSVL.

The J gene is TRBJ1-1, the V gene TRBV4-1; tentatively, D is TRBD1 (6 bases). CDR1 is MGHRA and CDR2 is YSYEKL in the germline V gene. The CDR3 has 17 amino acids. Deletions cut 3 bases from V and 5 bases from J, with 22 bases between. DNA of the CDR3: TGCGCCAGCAGCCAGCCAGCGGACAGAAAGGGTTTTACTGAAGCTTTCTTT. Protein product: CASSQPADRKGFTEAFF.

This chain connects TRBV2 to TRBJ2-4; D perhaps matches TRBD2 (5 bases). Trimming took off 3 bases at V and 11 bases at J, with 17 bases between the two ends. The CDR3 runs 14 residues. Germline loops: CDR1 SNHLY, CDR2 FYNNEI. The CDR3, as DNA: TGTGCCAGCAGTGATCTTTTGGCTAGCATCCTTCAGTACTTC. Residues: CASSDLLASILQYF.

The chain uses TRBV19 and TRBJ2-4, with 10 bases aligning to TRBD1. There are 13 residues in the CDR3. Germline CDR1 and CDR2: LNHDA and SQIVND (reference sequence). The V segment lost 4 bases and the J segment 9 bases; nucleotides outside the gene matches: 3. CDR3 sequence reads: CASSRQGAGIQYF. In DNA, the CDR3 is TGTGCCAGTAGTAGACAGGGGGCTGGCATTCAGTACTTC.